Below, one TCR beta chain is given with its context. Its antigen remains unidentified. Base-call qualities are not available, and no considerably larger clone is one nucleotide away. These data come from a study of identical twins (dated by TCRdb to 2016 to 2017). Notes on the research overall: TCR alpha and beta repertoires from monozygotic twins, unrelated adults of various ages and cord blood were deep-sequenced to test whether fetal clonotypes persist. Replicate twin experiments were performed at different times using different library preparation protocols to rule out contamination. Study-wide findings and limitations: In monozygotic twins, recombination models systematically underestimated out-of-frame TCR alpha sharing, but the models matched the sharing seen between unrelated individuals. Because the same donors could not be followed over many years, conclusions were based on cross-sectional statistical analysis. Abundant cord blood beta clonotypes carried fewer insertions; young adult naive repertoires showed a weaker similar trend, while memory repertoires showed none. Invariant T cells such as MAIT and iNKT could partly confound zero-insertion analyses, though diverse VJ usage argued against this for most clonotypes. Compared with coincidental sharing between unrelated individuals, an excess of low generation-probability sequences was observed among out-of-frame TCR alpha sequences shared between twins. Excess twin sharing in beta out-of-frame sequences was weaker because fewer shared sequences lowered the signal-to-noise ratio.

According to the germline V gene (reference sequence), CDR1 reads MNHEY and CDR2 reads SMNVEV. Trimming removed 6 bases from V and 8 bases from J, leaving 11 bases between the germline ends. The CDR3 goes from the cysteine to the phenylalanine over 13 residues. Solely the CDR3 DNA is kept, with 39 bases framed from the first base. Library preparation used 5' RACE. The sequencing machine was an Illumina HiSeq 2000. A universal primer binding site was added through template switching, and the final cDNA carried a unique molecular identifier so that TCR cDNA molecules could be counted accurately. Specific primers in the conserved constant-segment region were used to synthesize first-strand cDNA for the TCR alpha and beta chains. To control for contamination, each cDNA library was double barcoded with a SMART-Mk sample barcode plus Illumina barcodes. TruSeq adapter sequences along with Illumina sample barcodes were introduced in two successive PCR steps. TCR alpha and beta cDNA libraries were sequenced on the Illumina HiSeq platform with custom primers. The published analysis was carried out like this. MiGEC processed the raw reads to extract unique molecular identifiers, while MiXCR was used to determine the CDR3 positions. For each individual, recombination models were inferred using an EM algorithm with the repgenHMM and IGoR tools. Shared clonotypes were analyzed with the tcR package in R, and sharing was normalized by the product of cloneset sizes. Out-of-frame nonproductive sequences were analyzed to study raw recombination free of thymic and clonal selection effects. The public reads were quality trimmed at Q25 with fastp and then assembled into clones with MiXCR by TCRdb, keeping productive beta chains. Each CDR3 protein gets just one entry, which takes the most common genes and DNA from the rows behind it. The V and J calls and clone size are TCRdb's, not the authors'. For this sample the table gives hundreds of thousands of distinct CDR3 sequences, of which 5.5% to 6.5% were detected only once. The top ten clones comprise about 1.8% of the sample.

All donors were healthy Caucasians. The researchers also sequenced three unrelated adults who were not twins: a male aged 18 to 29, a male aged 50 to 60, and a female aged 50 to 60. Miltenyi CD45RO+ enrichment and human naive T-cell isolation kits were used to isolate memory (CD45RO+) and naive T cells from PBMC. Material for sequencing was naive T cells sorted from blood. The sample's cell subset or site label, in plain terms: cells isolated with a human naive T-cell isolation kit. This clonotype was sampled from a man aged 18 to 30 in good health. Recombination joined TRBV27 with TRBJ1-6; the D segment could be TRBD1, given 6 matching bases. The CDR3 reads CASRYRGDSPLHF. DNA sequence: TGTGCCAGCAGGTATAGGGGGGATTCACCCCTCCACTTT.